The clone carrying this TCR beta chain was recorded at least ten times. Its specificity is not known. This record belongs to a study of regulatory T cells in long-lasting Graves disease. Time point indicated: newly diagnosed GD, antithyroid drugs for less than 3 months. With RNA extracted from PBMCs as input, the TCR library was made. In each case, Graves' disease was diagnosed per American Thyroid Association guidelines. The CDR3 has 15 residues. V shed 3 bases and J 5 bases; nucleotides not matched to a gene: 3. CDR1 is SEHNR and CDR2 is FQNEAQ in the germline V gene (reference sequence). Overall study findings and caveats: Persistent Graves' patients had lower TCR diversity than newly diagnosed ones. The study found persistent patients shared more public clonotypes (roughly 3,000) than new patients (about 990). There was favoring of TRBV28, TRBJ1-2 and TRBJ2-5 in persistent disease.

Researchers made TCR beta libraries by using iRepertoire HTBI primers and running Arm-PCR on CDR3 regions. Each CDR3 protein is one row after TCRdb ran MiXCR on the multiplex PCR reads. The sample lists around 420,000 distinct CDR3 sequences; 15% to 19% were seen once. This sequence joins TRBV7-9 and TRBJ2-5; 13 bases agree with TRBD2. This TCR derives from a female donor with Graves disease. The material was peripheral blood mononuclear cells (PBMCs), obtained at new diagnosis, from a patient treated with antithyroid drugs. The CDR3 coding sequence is TGTGCCAGCAGCTTGGGACTAGCGGGGATGGAGACCCAGTACTTC. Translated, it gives CASSLGLAGMETQYF.